The sequence of this T cell receptor (beta chain) was determined in a study of cytomegalovirus exposure and HLA in healthy donors. Study outcomes and limitations: Some TCR beta chains (about 180 of them) were listed as cytomegalovirus-associated. When analyzed later, a missense DCLRE1C variant was found to be linked to TCR beta V- and J-gene trimming.

In germline, CDR1 is SGHRS, CDR2 YFSETQ. V gave up 4 bases and J gave up 2 bases, with 13 bases separating them. This CDR3 has 15 residues. Of note for this clone: Its antigen remains unknown.

PCR primers comprised 60 Vbeta and 13 Jbeta primers. Measured with immunoSEQ multiplex PCR; TCRdb has only the in-frame clones, and not every one. The table lists more than 75,000 clones, around 79% of them singletons. The sequence derives from a woman between 40 and 50 years old in good health and CMV-seropositive. The source material was PBMCs. The chain combines TRBV5-1 with TRBJ2-4, with D hard to call. The DNA for the CDR3 is TGCGCCAGCAGCCCGATAAGTGAGACCAAAAACATTCAGTACTTC. Residues: CASSPISETKNIQYF.